This record concerns one T cell receptor (beta chain) sequence. Its antigen is currently unknown. This sample is part of a study of T cells in Graves' hyperthyroidism and ophthalmopathy. General study findings and limits: Ophthalmopathy and stable hyperthyroidism were separated by a 13 V-J model. Most thyroid clonotypes expanded above 0.001 appeared in blood too.

Amplification yielded TCR beta CDR3 regions, with RNA transcripts as the source. The HTBI primer set was used in a first-round RT-PCR of the TCR CDR3. TCRdb ran MiXCR on the multiplex PCR reads and lists one entry per CDR3 protein. The sample contains roughly 500,000 distinct CDR3 sequences, 40% to 50% of which appear only once. CDR1 is DFQATT, CDR2 SNEGSKA, per germline (reference sequence). Trimming at V came to 4 bases and at J to 11 bases, leaving 11 bases not matched to a gene. The CDR3 covers 15 residues. Orbital computed tomography and thyroid ultrasound, together with serum TRAb and thyroxine and clinical symptoms, were used for diagnoses.

This sequence joins TRBV20-1 and TRBJ1-4, with TRBD1 matching 12 bases. The source of this sequence is an adult woman with Graves' disease, either hyperthyroidism or ophthalmopathy (not recorded which). The sample was peripheral blood or thyroid tissue (not recorded which). Here the CDR3 DNA reads TGCAGTGCTAAGAATGGGGACAGGGGGCTTGAGAAACTGTTTTTT. It is translated as CSAKNGDRGLEKLFF.